The clone carrying this T cell receptor (beta chain) was counted only a few times. Sequencing used immunoSEQ multiplex PCR; TCRdb keeps in-frame clones, though not all of them. The sample holds about 160,000 clones; approximately 90% are singletons and the top ten take under 3%. Germline V gene data show CDR1 as SEHNR and CDR2 as FQNEAQ (reference sequence). This CDR3 is 13 amino acids long. Trimming shortened V by 3 bases and J by 0 bases, and 4 bases separated the two germline ends. The sample comes from a study of cytomegalovirus exposure and HLA in healthy donors. This TCR came from a man aged 18-30 years in good health and CMV-seronegative. The specimen was PBMCs. The V gene is TRBV7-9, the J gene TRBJ2-3; D is undetermined. The CDR3 region has the DNA TGTGCCAGCAGCTTTATCAGCACAGATACGCAGTATTTT. This sequence encodes CASSFISTDTQYF. The full variable domain, with the rest looked up from reference TRBV7-9 and TRBJ2-3, is DTGVSQNPRHKITKRGQNVTFRCDPISEHNRLYWYRQTLGQGPEFLTYFQNEAQLEKSRLLSDRFSAERPKGSFSTLEIQRTEQGDSAMYLCASSFISTDTQYFGPGTRLTVL.